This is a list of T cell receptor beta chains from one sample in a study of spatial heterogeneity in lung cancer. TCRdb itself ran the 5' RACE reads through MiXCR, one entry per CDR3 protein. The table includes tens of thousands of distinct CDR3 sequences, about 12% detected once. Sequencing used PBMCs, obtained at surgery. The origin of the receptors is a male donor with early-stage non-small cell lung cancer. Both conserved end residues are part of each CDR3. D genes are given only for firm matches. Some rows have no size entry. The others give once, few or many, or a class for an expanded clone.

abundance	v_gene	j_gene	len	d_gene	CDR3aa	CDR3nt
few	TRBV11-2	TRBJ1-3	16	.	CASSRGERASGNTIYF	TGTGCCAGCAGCCGTGGGGAACGGGCCTCTGGAAACACCATATATTTT
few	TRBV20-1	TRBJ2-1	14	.	CSARGQGVLGEQFF	TGCAGTGCTAGAGGGCAGGGTGTTCTTGGTGAGCAGTTCTTC
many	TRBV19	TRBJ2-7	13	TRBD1	CASSDRAAYEQYF	TGTGCCAGCTCAGACAGGGCGGCCTACGAGCAGTACTTC
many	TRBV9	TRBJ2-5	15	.	CASSVEDTFRETQYF	TGTGCCAGCAGCGTAGAAGATACCTTTCGAGAGACCCAGTACTTC
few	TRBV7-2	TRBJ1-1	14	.	CASSLGGPLFEAFF	TGTGCCAGCAGCTTAGGGGGGCCCTTATTCGAAGCTTTCTTT
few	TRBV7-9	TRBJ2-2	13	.	CASTLTNTGELFF	TGTGCCAGCACCCTTACGAACACCGGGGAGCTGTTTTTT
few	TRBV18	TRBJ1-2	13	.	CASSPSGIYGYTF	TGTGCCAGCTCACCGTCGGGGATCTATGGCTACACCTTC
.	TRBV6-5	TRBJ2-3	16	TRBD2	CASKPGLAGALDTQYF	TGTGCCAGCAAACCGGGACTAGCGGGAGCCTTGGATACGCAGTATTTT
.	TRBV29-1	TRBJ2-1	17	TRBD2	CSAENFLGVAGKNEQFF	TGCAGCGCTGAGAACTTTCTCGGGGTAGCGGGAAAGAATGAGCAGTTCTTC
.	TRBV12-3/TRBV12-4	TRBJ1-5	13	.	CASSEQGRQPQHF	TGTGCCAGCAGTGAACAGGGAAGGCAGCCCCAGCATTTT
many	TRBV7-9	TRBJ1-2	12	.	CASSRTDYGYTF	TGTGCCAGCAGCCGGACCGACTATGGCTACACCTTC
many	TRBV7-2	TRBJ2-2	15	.	CASSLRELYTGELFF	TGTGCCAGCAGCTTAAGGGAGCTGTACACCGGGGAGCTGTTTTTT
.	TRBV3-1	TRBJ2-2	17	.	CASSQTLITANTGELFF	TGTGCCAGCAGCCAGACCCTCATCACAGCGAACACCGGGGAGCTGTTTTTT
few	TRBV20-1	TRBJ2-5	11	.	CSAREVETQYF	TGCAGTGCTAGGGAGGTTGAGACCCAGTACTTC
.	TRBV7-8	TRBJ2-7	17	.	CASSLSSGGRSSYEQYF	TGTGCCAGCAGCTTATCGTCCGGGGGACGGAGCTCCTACGAGCAGTACTTC
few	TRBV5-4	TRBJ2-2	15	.	CASSQGTLNTGELFF	TGTGCCAGCAGCCAAGGGACTCTGAACACCGGGGAGCTGTTTTTT
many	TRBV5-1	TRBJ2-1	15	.	CASSLGQGSYNEQFF	TGCGCCAGCAGCTTGGGGCAGGGGAGCTACAATGAGCAGTTCTTC
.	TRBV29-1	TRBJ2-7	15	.	CSVGFHAIGSYEQYF	TGCAGCGTTGGATTCCACGCTATTGGATCCTACGAGCAGTACTTC
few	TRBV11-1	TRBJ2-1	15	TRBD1	CASSLGQGDYNEQFF	TGTGCCAGCAGCTTAGGGCAGGGGGACTACAATGAGCAGTTCTTC
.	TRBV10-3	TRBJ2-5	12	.	CAISESQETQYF	TGTGCCATCAGTGAGTCGCAGGAGACCCAGTACTTC
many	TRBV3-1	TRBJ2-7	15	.	CASSQDRALSREQYF	TGTGCCAGCAGCCAAGACCGGGCCTTATCTCGCGAGCAGTACTTC
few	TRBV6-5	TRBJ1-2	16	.	CASSSDEAGVNLGYTF	TGTGCCAGCAGTTCGGACGAGGCAGGGGTAAACCTAGGCTACACCTTC
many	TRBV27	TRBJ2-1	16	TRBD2	CASSLKGGSPYNEQFF	TGTGCCAGCAGTTTAAAGGGCGGGAGCCCCTACAATGAGCAGTTCTTC
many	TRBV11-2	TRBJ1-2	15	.	CASSLARGWNYGYTF	TGTGCCAGCAGCTTAGCGCGGGGTTGGAACTATGGCTACACCTTC
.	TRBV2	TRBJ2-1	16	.	CASSGNGESSYNEQFF	TGTGCCAGCAGTGGGAACGGGGAGAGCTCCTACAATGAGCAGTTCTTC
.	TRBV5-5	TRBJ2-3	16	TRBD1	CASSRTTGGGTDTQYF	TGTGCCAGCAGCCGAACGACAGGGGGTGGGACAGATACGCAGTATTTT
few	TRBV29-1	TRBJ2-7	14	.	CSVTNTGSRSEQYF	TGCAGCGTTACTAACACAGGGAGCCGGAGCGAGCAGTACTTC
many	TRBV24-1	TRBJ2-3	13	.	CATSDLITDAQYF	TGTGCCACCAGTGATTTGATCACAGATGCGCAGTATTTT